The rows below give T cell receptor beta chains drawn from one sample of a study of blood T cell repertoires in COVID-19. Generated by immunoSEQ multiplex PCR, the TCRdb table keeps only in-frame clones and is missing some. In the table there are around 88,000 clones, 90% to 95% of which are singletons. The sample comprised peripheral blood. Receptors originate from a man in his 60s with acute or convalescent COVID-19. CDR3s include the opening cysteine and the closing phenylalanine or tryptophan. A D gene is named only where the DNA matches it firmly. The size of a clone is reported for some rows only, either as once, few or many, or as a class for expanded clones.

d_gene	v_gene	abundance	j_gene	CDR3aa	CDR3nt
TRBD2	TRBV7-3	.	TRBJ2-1	CASTTSPGLRNEQFF	TGTGCCAGCACAACATCCCCGGGACTACGTAATGAGCAGTTCTTC
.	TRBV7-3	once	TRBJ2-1	CASSLDLSSYNEQFF	TGTGCCAGCAGCCTAGACTTGAGCTCCTACAATGAGCAGTTCTTC
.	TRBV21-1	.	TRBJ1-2	CASSKKRGYCGYTF	TGTGCCAGCAGCAAAAAGAGGGGGTACTGTGGCTACACCTTC
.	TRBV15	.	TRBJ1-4	CATSSQGAPNEKLFF	TGTGCCACCAGCAGCCAAGGGGCACCTAATGAAAAACTGTTTTTT
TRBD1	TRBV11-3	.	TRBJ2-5	CASSLGSNFGTGEETQYF	TGTGCCAGCAGCTTAGGGTCGAATTTCGGGACAGGGGAAGAGACCCAGTACTTC
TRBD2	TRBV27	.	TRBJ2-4	CASSFQREGRNIQYF	TGTGCCAGCAGCTTTCAGCGGGAGGGCCGGAACATTCAGTACTTC
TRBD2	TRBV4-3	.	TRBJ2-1	CASSSGLAAYNEQFF	TGCGCCAGCAGCTCGGGACTAGCGGCCTACAATGAGCAGTTCTTC
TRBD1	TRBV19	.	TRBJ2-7	CASSSRTGPGEQYF	TGTGCCAGTAGTTCCCGGACAGGTCCGGGGGAGCAGTACTTC
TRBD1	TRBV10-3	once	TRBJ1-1	CAMGQGDTEAFF	TGTGCCATGGGACAGGGGGACACTGAAGCTTTCTTT
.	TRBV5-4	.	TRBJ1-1	CASSFSGTEAFF	TGTGCCAGCAGCTTTTCGGGAACTGAAGCTTTCTTT
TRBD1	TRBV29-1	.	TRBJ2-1	CSVGGGPSSYNEQFF	TGCAGCGTTGGAGGGGGCCCTAGCTCCTACAATGAGCAGTTCTTC
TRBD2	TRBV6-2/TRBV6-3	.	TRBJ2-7	CASSQPPNRRTSHYEQYF	TGTGCCAGCAGTCAGCCCCCTAACCGGAGGACTAGTCACTACGAGCAGTACTTC
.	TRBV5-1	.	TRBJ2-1	CASSPGGREQFF	TGCGCCAGCAGCCCGGGGGGCCGTGAGCAGTTCTTC
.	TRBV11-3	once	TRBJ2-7	CASSSPPGSIRYEQYF	TGTGCCAGCAGCTCCCCTCCGGGAAGCATAAGGTACGAGCAGTACTTC
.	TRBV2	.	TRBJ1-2	CASSVPGDGYTF	TGTGCCAGCAGTGTCCCGGGGGATGGCTACACCTTC
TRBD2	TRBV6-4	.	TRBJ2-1	CASSDSGGSSYNEQFF	TGTGCCAGCAGTGACTCCGGCGGGAGCTCCTACAATGAGCAGTTCTTC
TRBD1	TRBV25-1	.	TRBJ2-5	CASTPGQGGTQYF	TGTGCCAGCACACCGGGACAGGGAGGGACCCAGTACTTC
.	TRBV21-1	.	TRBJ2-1	CASSKDPGGNEQFF	TGTGCCAGCAGCAAAGACCCGGGTGGAAATGAGCAGTTCTTC
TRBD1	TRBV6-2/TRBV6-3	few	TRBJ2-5	CASSLGARQGGTETQYF	TGTGCCAGCAGCCTCGGCGCCAGACAGGGTGGTACGGAGACCCAGTACTTC
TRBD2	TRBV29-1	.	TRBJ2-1	CSVASGLAGAGEQFF	TGCAGCGTTGCTTCTGGACTAGCGGGAGCCGGTGAGCAGTTCTTC
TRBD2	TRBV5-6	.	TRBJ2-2	CASSLARGRYTGELFF	TGTGCCAGCAGCTTGGCCCGCGGGAGGTACACCGGGGAGCTGTTTTTT
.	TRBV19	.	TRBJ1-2	CATPKRDTRPRGYTF	TGTGCCACCCCGAAGCGGGACACCCGACCGCGTGGCTACACCTTC
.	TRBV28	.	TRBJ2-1	CGSGRDGGNEQFF	TGTGGCTCGGGGCGGGATGGGGGCAATGAGCAGTTCTTC
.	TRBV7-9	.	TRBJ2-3	CASISDWSAQYF	TGTGCCAGCATATCGGACTGGAGCGCGCAGTATTTT
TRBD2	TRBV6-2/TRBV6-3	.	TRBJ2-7	CASSHHGGATRGSYYEQYF	TGTGCCAGCAGCCACCACGGGGGGGCCACTAGGGGATCGTACTACGAGCAGTACTTC
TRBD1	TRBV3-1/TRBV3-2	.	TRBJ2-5	CASSQTETGKETQYF	TGTGCCAGCAGCCAAACTGAGACAGGGAAGGAGACCCAGTACTTC
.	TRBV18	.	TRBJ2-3	CASSPYGRTQYF	TGTGCCAGCTCACCATACGGTAGAACGCAGTATTTT
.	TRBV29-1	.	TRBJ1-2	CSVRAGGTNYGYTF	TGCAGCGTCCGAGCCGGAGGGACCAACTATGGCTACACCTTC
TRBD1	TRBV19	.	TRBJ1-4	CASSVDRLNEKLFF	TGTGCCAGTAGTGTGGACAGGCTTAATGAAAAACTGTTTTTT
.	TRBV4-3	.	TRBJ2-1	CASSQESGNEQFF	TGCGCCAGCAGCCAAGAATCGGGTAATGAGCAGTTCTTC
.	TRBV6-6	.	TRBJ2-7	CASSYQYEQYF	TGTGCCAGCAGTTACCAATACGAGCAGTACTTC
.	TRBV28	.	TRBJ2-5	CASSVTRLQYF	TGTGCCAGCAGTGTTACTAGGCTCCAGTACTTC
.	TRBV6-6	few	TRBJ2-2	CASSYSNNGGTGELFF	TGTGCCAGCAGTTACTCGAACAACGGCGGCACCGGGGAGCTGTTTTTT
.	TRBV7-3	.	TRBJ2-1	CASSRQRSSYNEQFF	TGTGCCAGCAGCCGCCAGCGGAGCTCCTACAATGAGCAGTTCTTC
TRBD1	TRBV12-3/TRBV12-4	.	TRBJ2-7	CASSSGQVEQYF	TGTGCCAGCAGTTCGGGACAGGTCGAGCAGTACTTC
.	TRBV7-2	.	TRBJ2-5	CASSRAETQYF	TGTGCCAGCAGCCGAGCTGAGACCCAGTACTTC
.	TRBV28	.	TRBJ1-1	CASSSRYKDEAFF	TGTGCCAGCAGTTCTAGGTATAAGGATGAAGCTTTCTTT
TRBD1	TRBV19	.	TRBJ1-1	CASSTRGAEAFF	TGTGCCAGTAGTACCAGGGGGGCTGAAGCTTTCTTT
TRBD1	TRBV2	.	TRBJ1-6	CASRQTGAYNSPLHF	TGTGCCAGCAGACAGACAGGGGCCTATAATTCACCCCTCCACTTT
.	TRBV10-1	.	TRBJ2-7	CASSVRADYEQYF	TGCGCCAGCAGTGTACGAGCGGACTACGAGCAGTACTTC
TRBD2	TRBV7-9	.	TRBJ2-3	CASSFAGGLTSSTDTQYF	TGTGCCAGCAGCTTCGCGGGGGGTCTAACCTCTAGCACAGATACGCAGTATTTT
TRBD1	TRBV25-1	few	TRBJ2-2	CASSEGDRDTGELFF	TGTGCCAGCAGTGAGGGGGACAGGGACACCGGGGAGCTGTTTTTT
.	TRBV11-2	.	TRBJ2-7	CASSLAGLGEQYF	TGTGCCAGCAGCTTAGCAGGGTTGGGCGAGCAGTACTTC
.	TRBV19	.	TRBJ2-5	CATARGAQETQYF	TGTGCCACCGCCCGGGGGGCCCAAGAGACCCAGTACTTC
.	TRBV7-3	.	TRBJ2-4	CASSLQGGENIQYF	TGTGCCAGCAGCCTACAGGGCGGCGAAAACATTCAGTACTTC
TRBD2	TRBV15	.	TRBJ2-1	CATSRVTASGRFYNEQFF	TGTGCCACCAGCAGAGTGACGGCTAGCGGGAGATTCTACAATGAGCAGTTCTTC
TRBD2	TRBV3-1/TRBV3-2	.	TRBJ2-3	CASSPRPAGGPTDTQYF	TGTGCCAGCAGCCCGCGCCCAGCGGGAGGGCCGACAGATACGCAGTATTTT
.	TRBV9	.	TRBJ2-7	CASSVSSDIYEQYF	TGTGCCAGCAGCGTAAGTAGCGACATCTACGAGCAGTACTTC
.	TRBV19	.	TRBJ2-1	CASCPQLSHEQFF	TGTGCCAGTTGCCCCCAATTGAGCCATGAGCAGTTCTTC
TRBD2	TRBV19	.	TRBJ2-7	CATSKGLALKYYEQYF	TGTGCCACCTCGAAAGGACTAGCGCTGAAGTACTACGAGCAGTACTTC
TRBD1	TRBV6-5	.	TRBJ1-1	CASSWGTGTAEAFF	TGTGCCAGCAGCTGGGGGACAGGGACGGCTGAAGCTTTCTTT
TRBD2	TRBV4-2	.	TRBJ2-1	CASSHFLAVARNNEQFF	TGTGCCAGCAGCCATTTTCTAGCGGTAGCCAGGAACAATGAGCAGTTCTTC
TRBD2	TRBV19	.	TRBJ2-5	CASSIWLAGQETQYF	TGTGCCAGTAGTATCTGGCTAGCGGGGCAAGAGACCCAGTACTTC
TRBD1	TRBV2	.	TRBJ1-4	CASSEGTGSGEKLFF	TGTGCCAGCAGTGAGGGGACAGGGTCTGGTGAAAAACTGTTTTTT
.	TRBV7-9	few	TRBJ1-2	CASSAAGNYGYTF	TGTGCCAGCAGCGCAGCAGGGAACTATGGCTACACCTTC
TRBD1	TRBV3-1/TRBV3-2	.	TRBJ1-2	CASSQGNVLGTGSYGYTF	TGTGCCAGCAGCCAAGGCAACGTTTTAGGGACAGGGAGCTATGGCTACACCTTC
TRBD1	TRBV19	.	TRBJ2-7	CASSPGTGGGKYF	TGTGCCAGTAGTCCCGGGACAGGGGGCGGGAAGTACTTC